This T cell receptor beta chain was retrieved from a study of T cells in Graves' hyperthyroidism and ophthalmopathy. The wider study: Peripheral blood was acquired at first diagnosis, ahead of any therapy whatsoever. Study-level results: The majority of expanded thyroid clonotypes above 0.001 also appeared in blood. Ophthalmopathy prediction by the model preceded onset by a median roughly 6 months.

Using RNA transcripts as the source, TCR beta CDR3 regions were amplified. First-round RT-PCR of the TCR CDR3 relied on the HTBI primer set. TCRdb used MiXCR to reprocess the multiplex PCR reads, holding one entry per CDR3 protein. Of a few hundred thousand distinct CDR3 sequences listed, less than 20% are singletons. On this clonotype itself: What it binds is unknown.

In germline, CDR1 is GTSNPN, CDR2 SVGIG (reference sequence). The junction had 1 base not matched to a gene; V was cut back by 4 bases and J by 4 bases. This CDR3 has 12 amino acids. This clonotype originated in a man aged 18 to 29 with Graves' ophthalmopathy. The chain is built from TRBV30 and TRBJ2-3, with 8 bases aligning to TRBD1. The sequenced sample was blood. Here the CDR3 reads CAWTGGADTQYF. The CDR3 DNA reads as TGTGCCTGGACAGGGGGCGCAGATACGCAGTATTTT.